This is a list of T cell receptor beta chains from one sample in a study of blood T cells in healthy people across ages. A single record per CDR3 protein comes from TCRdb applying MiXCR to the 5' RACE reads. The sample includes hundreds of thousands of distinct CDR3 sequences, 58% of them seen just once. The sequenced sample consisted of blood. Receptors were obtained from a man aged 30 to 39 in good health. Both conserved end residues are part of each CDR3. A D gene is named only where the DNA matches it firmly. Expanded clones are given a class, and other clones once, few, many or no size at all.

>.|TRBJ1-2|.|TRBV21-1
CASSKGSCLFNNGYTF
TGTGCCAGCAGCAAAGGATCGTGTCTTTTCAATAATGGCTACACCTTC
>many|TRBJ2-3|.|TRBV27
CASSYAWGIGEDTQYF
TGTGCCAGCAGTTACGCCTGGGGCATAGGCGAAGATACGCAGTATTTT
>.|TRBJ2-1|TRBD2|TRBV6-5
CAGGESPNEQFF
TGTGCCGGGGGGGAGTCCCCTAATGAGCAGTTCTTC
>.|TRBJ2-7|.|TRBV29-1
CSVPHGGEQYF
TGCAGCGTTCCACACGGGGGCGAGCAGTACTTC
>few|TRBJ2-1|.|TRBV5-6
CASSLVWGNEQFF
TGTGCCAGCAGCTTGGTGTGGGGGAATGAGCAGTTCTTC
>.|TRBJ2-5|.|TRBV6-5
CASSRTGTVQTQYF
TGTGCCAGCAGTCGTACAGGGACCGTTCAGACCCAGTACTTC
>.|TRBJ1-2|.|TRBV6-1
CASRESGTYGYTF
TGTGCCAGCAGGGAAAGCGGAACCTATGGCTACACCTTC
>.|TRBJ2-1|.|TRBV15
CATSRDRHNEQFF
TGTGCCACCAGCCGAGACAGGCACAATGAGCAGTTCTTC
>.|TRBJ1-2|.|TRBV15
CATSPRPPTGPLDYGYTF
TGTGCCACCAGCCCTCGACCACCGACAGGTCCCCTCGACTATGGCTACACCTTC
>.|TRBJ2-1|TRBD2|TRBV20-1
CSARDLREPTSEQFF
TGCAGTGCTAGAGATCTGCGGGAGCCTACTAGTGAGCAGTTCTTC
>few|TRBJ2-6|.|TRBV20-1
CSAGGYAGSGANVLTF
TGCAGTGCTGGAGGATATGCGGGCTCCGGGGCCAACGTCCTGACTTTC
>.|TRBJ2-5|.|TRBV6-2/TRBV6-3
CASSRTGGLQETQYF
TGTGCCAGCAGTCGGACCGGGGGCCTACAAGAGACCCAGTACTTC
>.|TRBJ2-1|.|TRBV4-2
CASSPPMVAEVEAPYNEQFF
TGTGCCAGCAGCCCCCCGATGGTAGCGGAAGTCGAGGCCCCCTACAATGAGCAGTTCTTC
>few|TRBJ1-2|.|TRBV6-5
CASSSASVNYGYTF
TGTGCCAGCAGTTCAGCCTCCGTCAACTATGGCTACACCTTC
>.|TRBJ1-2|.|TRBV4-2
CASSQDLRGRPNYGYTF
TGTGCCAGCAGCCAAGATTTGCGGGGCAGACCTAACTATGGCTACACCTTC
>.|TRBJ1-2|.|TRBV5-1
CASSLALNLYGYTF
TGCGCCAGCAGCTTGGCCCTCAACCTTTATGGCTACACCTTC
>.|TRBJ2-7|TRBD2|TRBV6-2/TRBV6-3
CASRLAGGSHEQYF
TGTGCCAGCAGACTAGCGGGAGGATCCCACGAGCAGTACTTC
>few|TRBJ1-2|.|TRBV10-3
CAIRLKTGGLDGYTF
TGTGCCATCAGACTTAAAACCGGGGGATTGGATGGCTACACCTTC
>.|TRBJ2-5|.|TRBV20-1
CSACVALGETQYF
TGCAGTGCGTGCGTCGCCCTCGGGGAGACCCAGTACTTC
>.|TRBJ1-2|.|TRBV20-1
CSARDNRVGATGYTF
TGCAGTGCTAGAGATAATCGAGTGGGAGCAACCGGCTACACCTTC
>.|TRBJ1-2|TRBD1|TRBV7-2
CASSLAQGRYGYTF
TGTGCCAGCAGCTTAGCACAGGGGCGCTATGGCTACACCTTC
>.|TRBJ2-5|TRBD2|TRBV9
CASNKGLAEGTQYF
TGTGCCAGCAACAAGGGACTAGCGGAGGGGACCCAGTACTTC
>few|TRBJ2-3|.|TRBV3-1
CASSQVRDTQYF
TGTGCCAGCAGCCAAGTCAGAGATACGCAGTATTTT
>.|TRBJ2-5|.|TRBV7-2
CASSGAQKETQYF
TGTGCCAGCAGCGGAGCGCAGAAAGAGACCCAGTACTTC
>few|TRBJ1-2|TRBD1|TRBV29-1
CSVLSDRVDYGYTF
TGCAGCGTTCTATCCGACAGGGTCGACTATGGCTACACCTTC
>.|TRBJ2-3|.|TRBV7-9
CATRDGSTDTQYF
TGTGCCACTAGGGACGGTAGCACAGATACGCAGTATTTT
>.|TRBJ1-2|.|TRBV12-3/TRBV12-4
CASSGGREGYGYTF
TGTGCCAGCAGTGGGGGCAGGGAAGGCTATGGTTACACCTTC
>.|TRBJ2-1|.|TRBV28
CASMVLGSSYNEQFF
TGTGCCAGCATGGTACTCGGCAGCTCCTACAATGAGCAGTTCTTC
>.|TRBJ2-3|TRBD1|TRBV5-6
CASSQGQRPRTDTQYF
TGTGCCAGCAGCCAGGGACAGCGGCCCAGGACAGATACGCAGTATTTT
>.|TRBJ2-7|.|TRBV20-1
CSASPLYEQYF
TGCAGTGCTAGTCCGCTTTACGAGCAGTACTTC
>once|TRBJ2-3|.|TRBV20-1
CSAKPRGTDTQYF
TGCAGTGCTAAACCCCGGGGGACAGATACGCAGTATTTT
>.|TRBJ2-6|.|TRBV12-3/TRBV12-4
CASSLEGLAPSGANVLTF
TGTGCCAGCAGTTTAGAGGGGCTAGCGCCCTCTGGGGCCAACGTCCTGACTTTC
>.|TRBJ2-7|.|TRBV3-1
CASSQDPLSSYEQYF
TGTGCCAGCAGCCAAGATCCGCTCAGCTCCTACGAGCAGTACTTC
>.|TRBJ1-1|.|TRBV20-1
CSCRVMNTEAFF
TGCAGTTGTAGGGTTATGAACACTGAAGCTTTCTTT
>.|TRBJ1-6|TRBD1|TRBV5-1
CASSFQGQAGSPLHF
TGCGCCAGCAGCTTTCAGGGACAGGCGGGTTCACCCCTCCACTTT
>.|TRBJ2-7|.|TRBV12-3/TRBV12-4
CASSLELPPYEQYF
TGTGCCAGCAGTTTAGAACTTCCTCCCTACGAGCAGTACTTC
>.|TRBJ2-5|.|TRBV25-1
CASSEGNGETQYF
TGTGCCAGCAGTGAAGGAAATGGTGAGACCCAGTACTTC
>.|TRBJ2-5|TRBD1|TRBV7-2
CASSLVTGASNEQYF
TGTGCCAGCAGCTTAGTGACAGGGGCATCCAATGAGCAGTACTTC
>few|TRBJ2-3|.|TRBV6-1
CASRELQGKGTDTQYF
TGTGCCAGCAGGGAGCTCCAGGGTAAGGGCACAGATACGCAGTATTTT
>few|TRBJ2-2|.|TRBV11-3
CASSPSGSSNTGELFF
TGTGCCAGCAGCCCCAGCGGGTCTTCGAACACCGGGGAGCTGTTTTTT
>.|TRBJ2-3|TRBD2|TRBV6-2/TRBV6-3
CASSRTSGRWGWDTQYF
TGTGCCAGCAGTCGCACTAGCGGGAGATGGGGTTGGGATACGCAGTATTTT
>.|TRBJ1-2|.|TRBV7-2
CASSLTGLNGYTF
TGTGCCAGCAGCTTAACAGGCTTAAATGGCTACACCTTC
>.|TRBJ2-1|.|TRBV5-1
CASSLVSGASYNEQFF
TGCGCCAGCAGCTTGGTTTCGGGGGCCTCCTACAATGAGCAGTTCTTC
>few|TRBJ2-3|.|TRBV20-1
CSATQRDRGTDTQYF
TGCAGTGCTACCCAACGGGATAGGGGCACAGATACGCAGTATTTT
>.|TRBJ2-7|.|TRBV5-1
CASSFNGADYEQYF
TGCGCCAGCAGCTTTAACGGGGCGGACTACGAGCAGTACTTC
>.|TRBJ1-2|TRBD1|TRBV27
CASSSPGQEISYGYTF
TGTGCCAGCAGTTCCCCTGGACAGGAGATTTCCTATGGCTACACCTTC
>.|TRBJ2-3|.|TRBV4-3
CASSQVRGDTQYF
TGCGCCAGCAGCCAAGTTAGGGGGGATACGCAGTATTTT